Each of the 23 T cell receptor beta chains below was sequenced from the same sample in a study of blood T cell repertoires in COVID-19. Clones were sequenced by immunoSEQ multiplex PCR, and TCRdb holds only the in-frame ones, with some missing. The sample includes 200,000 to 250,000 clones, around 86% of them seen just once. Source material: peripheral blood. All receptors derive from a man aged 60 to 69 with acute or convalescent COVID-19.

The chain couples TRBV6-2 or TRBV6-3 to TRBJ2-7; 7 positions agree with TRBD1. V shed 4 bases, J shed 3 bases, and the junction held 3 bases outside the gene matches. The CDR3 loop spans 13 amino acids. From germline, CDR1 is MNHEY and CDR2 SVGEGT. The CDR3: CASSSRDSYEQYF. CDR3 DNA: TGTGCCAGCAGTTCGAGGGACAGCTACGAGCAGTACTTC.

The chain joins TRBV10-3 to TRBJ2-3, with TRBD2 identical over 14 bases. Trimming took 4 bases from V and 2 from J; bases not matched to a gene: 2. The CDR3 consists of 16 residues. Germline CDR1 reads ENHRY; CDR2 reads SYGVKD. For the CDR3, the DNA is TGTGCCATCAGTGGGGGACTAGCGGGGGCCACAGATACGCAGTATTTT. Amino acid sequence: CAISGGLAGATDTQYF.

This clone was seen a few times. The CDR3 reads CASSFGGREETQYF. As DNA, the CDR3 is TGTGCCAGCAGCTTCGGGGGGCGCGAGGAGACCCAGTACTTC. V is TRBV5-4 and J is TRBJ2-5; D is possibly TRBD2 (7 bases). The CDR3 contains 14 residues. Germline CDR1 is SGHNT and CDR2 is YYREEE (reference sequence). Trimming cost V 2 bases and J 5 bases, with 13 bases left between them. Combining the CDR3 with reference TRBV5-4 and TRBJ2-5 gives the whole variable domain ETGVTQSPTHLIKTRGQQVTLRCSSQSGHNTVSWYQQALGQGPQFIFQYYREEENGRGNFPPRFSGLQFPNYSSELNVNALELDDSALYLCASSFGGREETQYFGPGTRLLVL.

The chain employs TRBV5-4 and TRBJ1-3, with no clear D. The CDR3 covers 16 residues. The V and J ends lost 4 bases and 0 bases respectively, with 14 bases between them. The germline gives CDR1 SGHNT, CDR2 YYREEE (reference sequence). The CDR3 loop reads CASSPKTPNSGNTIYF. The DNA of the CDR3 is TGTGCCAGCAGCCCGAAGACACCTAACTCTGGAAACACCATATATTTT.

V gene TRBV5-1 combines with J gene TRBJ2-5; D may be TRBD1 (6 bases). Germline assignment: CDR1 SGHRS and CDR2 YFSETQ. This CDR3 is 13 amino acids long. V was clipped by 1 base and J by 5 bases, with 9 bases between them. The CDR3 nucleotides are TGCGCCAGCAGCTTGAACAGGGAGGAGACCCAGTACTTC. Translation gives CASSLNREETQYF.

The V gene is TRBV5-1, the J gene TRBJ1-4; D is undetermined. Germline assignment: CDR1 SGHRS and CDR2 YFSETQ. CDR3 length: 14 amino acids. The V end was cut by 0 bases, the J end by 1 base, with 4 bases between. In DNA form, the CDR3 reads TGCGCCAGCAGCTTGGGCGGAACTAATGAAAAACTGTTTTTT. Translated: CASSLGGTNEKLFF.

This rearrangement joins TRBV5-1 to TRBJ2-7; 7 bases fit TRBD1. This CDR3 spans 16 amino acids. Germline V gene lookup returns CDR1 SGHRS and CDR2 YFSETQ. J gave up 2 bases and V 0 bases, and 8 bases lay outside the gene matches. CDR3 sequence reads: CASSLAHGTATYEQYF. CDR3 nucleotide sequence: TGCGCCAGCAGCTTGGCCCACGGGACAGCAACCTACGAGCAGTACTTC.

The gene calls are TRBV15 and TRBJ1-1, with 10 bases that match TRBD1. Germline CDR1 and CDR2: LNHNV and YYDKDF (reference sequence). V lost 3 bases and J lost 5; bases outside the gene matches: 6. This CDR3 has 15 residues. The CDR3 is CATSRATGGRTEAFF. As DNA, the CDR3 is TGTGCCACCAGCAGGGCGACAGGGGGCAGGACTGAAGCTTTCTTT.

The CDR3: CASSSGNLYGYTF. The DNA for the CDR3 is TGTGCCAGCAGTTCGGGGAATCTCTATGGCTACACCTTC. The chain is built from TRBV12-3 or TRBV12-4 and TRBJ1-2, with D unresolved. There are 13 residues in the CDR3. V was shortened by 4 bases and J by 4 bases, with 10 bases between the two germline ends.

This chain connects TRBV28 to TRBJ1-6; D perhaps matches TRBD1 (6 bases). The V gene lost 6 bases and the J gene lost 7 bases, with 16 bases spanning the gap. The CDR3 is 15 amino acids. The V gene's germline CDR1 is MDHEN and CDR2 SYDVKM. The CDR3 coding sequence is TGTGCCAGCAGGAGGACTCAGGGGTCAAATTCACCCCTCCACTTT. Translation: CASRRTQGSNSPLHF.

The chain combines TRBV6-5 with TRBJ1-2; 8 nucleotides line up with TRBD1. With 7 bases clipped from V and 5 bases from J, the junction kept 6 bases outside the gene matches. Germline-derived CDR1 and CDR2 are MNHEY and SVGAGI. The CDR3 has 13 amino acids. The CDR3 nucleotides are TGTGCCAGCACTGCCGGGACAGGATATGGCTACACCTTC. Translated: CASTAGTGYGYTF.

The chain uses TRBV5-1 and TRBJ1-1, with D uncertain. The CDR3 has 12 amino acids. Between the trimmed V and J ends, which lost 5 bases and 2 bases, there was a span of 7 bases. Germline CDR1 and CDR2: SGHRS and YFSETQ. The CDR3 DNA reads TGCGCCAGCAGGGGCTCTAACACTGAAGCTTTCTTT. Amino acid sequence: CASRGSNTEAFF.

V gene TRBV6-9 combines with J gene TRBJ1-2; 8 nucleotides align to TRBD1. The V and J ends lost 1 base and 0 bases, in that order; junction bases with no gene match: 19. The germline CDR1 and CDR2 sequences are MNHGY and SVAAGI. There are 21 residues in the CDR3. CDR3 DNA: TGTGCCAGCAGTTATTGGGACAGGACACTCGATCTTGCCCCTTCTAACTATGGCTACACCTTC. Amino acids: CASSYWDRTLDLAPSNYGYTF.

This clone showed up just once. CDR3 in amino acids: CASSQLAGPTDTQYF. The CDR3 DNA sequence: TGCGCCAGCAGCCAACTAGCGGGGCCCACAGATACGCAGTATTTT. The J gene is TRBJ2-3, the V gene TRBV5-1; 10 bases are shared with TRBD2. The CDR3 is 15 residues long. The germline gives CDR1 SGHRS, CDR2 YFSETQ. Unmatched junction bases numbered 4, after V lost 4 bases and J lost 2 bases.

This clone was seen just once. The gene calls are TRBV6-1 and TRBJ2-4; D remains ambiguous. Germline-derived CDR1 and CDR2 are MNHNS and SASEGT. V was cut by 4 bases and J by 0 bases, with 13 bases left in between. The CDR3 covers 16 residues. CDR3 residues: CASSGGITLAKNIQYF. In nucleotides, the CDR3 is TGTGCCAGCAGTGGAGGAATCACACTAGCCAAAAACATTCAGTACTTC.

The gene calls are TRBV7-2 and TRBJ1-1; D gene unclear. This CDR3 spans 13 amino acids. Germline values: CDR1 SGHTA, CDR2 FQGNSA. V was cut by 5 bases and J by 1 base, with 8 bases left in between. CDR3 in DNA: TGTGCCAGCAGCGGAGGGAGGAACACTGAAGCTTTCTTT. The encoded protein is CASSGGRNTEAFF. Full variable domain (remainder filled in from reference TRBV7-2 and TRBJ1-1): GAGVSQSPSNKVTEKGKDVELRCDPISGHTALYWYRQSLGQGLEFLIYFQGNSAPDKSGLPSDRFSAERTGGSVSTLTIQRTQQEDSAVYLCASSGGRNTEAFFGQGTRLTVV.

This clone came up once. The rearrangement joins TRBV18 to TRBJ1-2; 7 bases fit TRBD1. V trimming: 4 bases; J trimming: 1 base; junction bases outside the gene matches: 6. Per the germline V gene, CDR1 is KGHSH and CDR2 is LQKENI. CDR3 length: 15 residues. CDR3 coding DNA: TGTGCCAGCTCACGCGACAGGGAAAGTAACTATGGCTACACCTTC. Its protein is CASSRDRESNYGYTF.

The gene calls are TRBV4-3 and TRBJ1-6, with D hard to call. Looked up from germline, CDR1 is LGHNA and CDR2 is YSLEER. The CDR3 covers 16 residues. Trimming removed 3 bases from V and 7 bases from J, with 16 bases in between. The DNA of the CDR3 is TGCGCCAGCAGCCATTCCCCGGGGTCGGCGAATTCACCCCTCCACTTT. Its translation is CASSHSPGSANSPLHF.

The chain has TRBV5-4 and TRBJ1-6, with D perhaps TRBD1 (6 bases). Germline V gene sequence: CDR1 SGHNT, CDR2 YYREEE (reference sequence). Trimming took 5 bases from V and 7 from J, leaving 13 bases between them. This CDR3 contains 14 residues. CDR3 in amino acids: CASRRGAENSPLHF. The CDR3, as DNA: TGTGCCAGCAGGCGGGGGGCGGAGAATTCACCCCTCCACTTT. Looking up the rest from reference TRBV5-4 and TRBJ1-6 gives the full variable domain: ETGVTQSPTHLIKTRGQQVTLRCSSQSGHNTVSWYQQALGQGPQFIFQYYREEENGRGNFPPRFSGLQFPNYSSELNVNALELDDSALYLCASRRGAENSPLHFGNGTRLTVT.

This sequence joins TRBV2 and TRBJ1-5; 7 nucleotides agree with TRBD1. Germline V gene sequence: CDR1 SNHLY, CDR2 FYNNEI. Germline trimming cut 6 bases from V and 1 base from J; bases unmatched to any gene: 9. This CDR3 has 16 residues. CDR3 loop: CASRRGAGGSNQPQHF. The DNA for the CDR3 is TGTGCCAGCAGGCGGGGGGCAGGGGGGAGCAATCAGCCCCAGCATTTT. The complete variable domain, with remaining parts taken from reference TRBV2 and TRBJ1-5, reads EPEVTQTPSHQVTQMGQEVILRCVPISNHLYFYWYRQILGQKVEFLVSFYNNEISEKSEIFDDQFSVERPDGSNFTLKIRSTKLEDSAMYFCASRRGAGGSNQPQHFGDGTRLSIL.

V usage is TRBV28 and J usage is TRBJ2-7; tentatively, D is TRBD1 (7 bases). Germline loops: CDR1 MDHEN, CDR2 SYDVKM. V was pared by 0 bases and J by 3 bases, with 18 bases between. CDR3 size: 17 residues. For the CDR3, the DNA is TGTGCCAGCAGTTTATGGGGGGGACAGTTAGCACTCTACGAGCAGTACTTC. This encodes CASSLWGGQLALYEQYF.

This clone was recorded once. This sequence joins TRBV29-1 and TRBJ1-5; D is ambiguous. The CDR3 runs 17 residues. The germline V gene has CDR1 SQVTM and CDR2 ANQGSEA. The V gene lost 3 bases and the J gene lost 0 bases, with 18 bases spanning the gap. The CDR3, as DNA: TGCAGCGTTGATGGGAGCCCAAAGACTAATAGCAATCAGCCCCAGCATTTT. Residues: CSVDGSPKTNSNQPQHF.

The chain links TRBV4-1 to TRBJ2-1, with 8 bases matching TRBD2. V was clipped by 0 bases and J by 4 bases; unmatched bases: 5. CDR3 length equals 16 residues. The germline CDR1 and CDR2 sequences are MGHRA and YSYEKL. The CDR3 DNA reads as TGCGCCAGCAGCCAAGATATGAGCGGGGGTTACAATGAGCAGTTCTTC. Its translation: CASSQDMSGGYNEQFF.